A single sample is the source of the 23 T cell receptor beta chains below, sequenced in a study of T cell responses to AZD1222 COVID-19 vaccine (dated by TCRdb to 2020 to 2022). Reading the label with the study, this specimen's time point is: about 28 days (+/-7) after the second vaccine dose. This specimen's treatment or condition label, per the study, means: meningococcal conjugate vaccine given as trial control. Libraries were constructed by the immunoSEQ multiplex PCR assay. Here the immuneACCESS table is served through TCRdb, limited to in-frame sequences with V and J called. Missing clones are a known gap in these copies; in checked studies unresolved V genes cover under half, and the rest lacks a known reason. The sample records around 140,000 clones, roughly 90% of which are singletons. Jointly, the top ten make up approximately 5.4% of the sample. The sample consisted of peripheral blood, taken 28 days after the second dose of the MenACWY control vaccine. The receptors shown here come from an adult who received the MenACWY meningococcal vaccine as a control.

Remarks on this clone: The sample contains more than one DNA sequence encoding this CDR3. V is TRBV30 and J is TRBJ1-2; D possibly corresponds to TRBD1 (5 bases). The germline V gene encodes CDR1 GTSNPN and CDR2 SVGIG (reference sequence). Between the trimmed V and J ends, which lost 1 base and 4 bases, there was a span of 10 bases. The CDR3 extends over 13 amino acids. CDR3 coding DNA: TGTGCCTGGAGTGCCGGGACGGGCTATGGCTACACCTTC. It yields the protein CAWSAGTGYGYTF.

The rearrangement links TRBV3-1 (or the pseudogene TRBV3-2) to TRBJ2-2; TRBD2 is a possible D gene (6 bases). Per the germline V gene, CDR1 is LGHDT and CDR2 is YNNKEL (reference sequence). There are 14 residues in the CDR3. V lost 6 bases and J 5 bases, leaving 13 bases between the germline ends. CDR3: CASRLGTGTGELFF. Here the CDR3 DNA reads TGTGCCAGCAGACTCGGGACTGGGACCGGGGAGCTGTTTTTT.

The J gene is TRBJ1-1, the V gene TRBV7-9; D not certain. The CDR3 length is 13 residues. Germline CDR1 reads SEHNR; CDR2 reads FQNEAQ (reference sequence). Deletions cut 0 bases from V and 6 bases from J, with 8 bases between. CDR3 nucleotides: TGTGCCAGCAGCTTAGCGGGGTCCTCTGAAGCTTTCTTT. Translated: CASSLAGSSEAFF. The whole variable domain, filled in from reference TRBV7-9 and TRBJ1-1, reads DTGVSQNPRHKITKRGQNVTFRCDPISEHNRLYWYRQTLGQGPEFLTYFQNEAQLEKSRLLSDRFSAERPKGSFSTLEIQRTEQGDSAMYLCASSLAGSSEAFFGQGTRLTVV.

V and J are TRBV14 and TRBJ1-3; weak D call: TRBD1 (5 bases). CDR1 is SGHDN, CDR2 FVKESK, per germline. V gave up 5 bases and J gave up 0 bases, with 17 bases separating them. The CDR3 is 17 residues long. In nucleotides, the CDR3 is TGTGCCAGCAGCGATCCGGGACGGGCCCTCTCTGGAAACACCATATATTTT. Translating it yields CASSDPGRALSGNTIYF.

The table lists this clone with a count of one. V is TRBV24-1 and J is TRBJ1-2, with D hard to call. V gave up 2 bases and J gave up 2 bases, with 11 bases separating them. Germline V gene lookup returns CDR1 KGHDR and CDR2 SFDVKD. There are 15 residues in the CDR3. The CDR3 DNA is TGTGCCACCAGTGATTCGCAACCAGGCAACTATGGCTACACCTTC. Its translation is CATSDSQPGNYGYTF.

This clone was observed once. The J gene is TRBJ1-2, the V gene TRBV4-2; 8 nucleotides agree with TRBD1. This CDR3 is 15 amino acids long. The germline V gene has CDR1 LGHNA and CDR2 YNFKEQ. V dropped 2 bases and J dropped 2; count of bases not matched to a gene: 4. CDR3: CASSQNDRGNYGYTF. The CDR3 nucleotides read TGTGCCAGCAGCCAAAACGACAGGGGCAACTATGGCTACACCTTC.

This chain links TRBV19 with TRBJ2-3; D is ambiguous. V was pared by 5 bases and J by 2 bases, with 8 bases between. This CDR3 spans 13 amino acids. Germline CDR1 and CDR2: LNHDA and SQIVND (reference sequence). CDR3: CASSPGFTDTQYF. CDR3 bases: TGTGCCAGTAGTCCAGGATTCACAGATACGCAGTATTTT.

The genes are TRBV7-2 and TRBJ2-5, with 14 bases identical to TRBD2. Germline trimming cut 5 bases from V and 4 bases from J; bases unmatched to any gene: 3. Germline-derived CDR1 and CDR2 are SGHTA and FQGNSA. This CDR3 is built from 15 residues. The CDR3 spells CASSRGLAGVETQYF. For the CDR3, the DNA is TGTGCCAGCAGCCGGGGACTAGCGGGGGTAGAGACCCAGTACTTC. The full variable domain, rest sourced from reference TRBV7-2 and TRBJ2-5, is GAGVSQSPSNKVTEKGKDVELRCDPISGHTALYWYRQSLGQGLEFLIYFQGNSAPDKSGLPSDRFSAERTGGSVSTLTIQRTQQEDSAVYLCASSRGLAGVETQYFGPGTRLLVL.

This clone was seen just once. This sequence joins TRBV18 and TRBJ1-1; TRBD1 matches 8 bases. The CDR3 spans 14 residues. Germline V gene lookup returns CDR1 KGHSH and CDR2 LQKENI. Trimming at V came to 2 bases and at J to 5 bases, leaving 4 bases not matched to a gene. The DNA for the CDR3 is TGTGCCAGCTCACCAATGGGACAGGATACTGAAGCTTTCTTT. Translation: CASSPMGQDTEAFF. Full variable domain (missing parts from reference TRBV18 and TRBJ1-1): NAGVMQNPRHLVRRRGQEARLRCSPMKGHSHVYWYRQLPEEGLKFMVYLQKENIIDESGMPKERFSAEFPKEGPSILRIQQVVRGDSAAYFCASSPMGQDTEAFFGQGTRLTVV.

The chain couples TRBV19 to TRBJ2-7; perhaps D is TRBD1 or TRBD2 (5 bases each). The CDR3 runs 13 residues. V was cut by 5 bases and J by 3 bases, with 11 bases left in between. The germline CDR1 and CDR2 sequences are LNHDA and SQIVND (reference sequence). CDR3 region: CASSVQEDYEQYF. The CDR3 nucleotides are TGTGCCAGTAGTGTACAGGAGGACTACGAGCAGTACTTC.

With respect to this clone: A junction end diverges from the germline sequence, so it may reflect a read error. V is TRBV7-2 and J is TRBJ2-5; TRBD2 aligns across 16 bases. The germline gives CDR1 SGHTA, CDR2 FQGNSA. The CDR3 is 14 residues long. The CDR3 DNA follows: TGTGCCAGCAGCCCCGAGGGACTAGCGGGAGGGCATGACTTC. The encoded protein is CASSPEGLAGGHDF.

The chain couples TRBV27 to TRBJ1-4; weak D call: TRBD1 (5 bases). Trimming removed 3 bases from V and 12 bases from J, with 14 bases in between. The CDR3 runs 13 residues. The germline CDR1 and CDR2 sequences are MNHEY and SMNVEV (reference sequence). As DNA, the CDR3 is TGTGCCAGCAGTTTTGGGGCAGGGTGGGAACTGTTTTTT. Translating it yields CASSFGAGWELFF.

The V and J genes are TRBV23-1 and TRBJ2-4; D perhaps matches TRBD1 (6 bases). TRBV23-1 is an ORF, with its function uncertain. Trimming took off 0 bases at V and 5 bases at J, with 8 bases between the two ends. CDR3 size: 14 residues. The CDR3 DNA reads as TGCGCCAGCAGTCAATCGAGACAGGAAAACATTCAGTACTTC. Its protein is CASSQSRQENIQYF.

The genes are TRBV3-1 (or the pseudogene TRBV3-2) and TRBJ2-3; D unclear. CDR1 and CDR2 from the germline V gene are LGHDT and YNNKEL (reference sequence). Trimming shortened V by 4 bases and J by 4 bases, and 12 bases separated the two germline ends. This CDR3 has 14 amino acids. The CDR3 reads CASSPERHPDTQYF. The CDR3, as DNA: TGTGCCAGCAGCCCTGAGCGTCACCCAGATACGCAGTATTTT.

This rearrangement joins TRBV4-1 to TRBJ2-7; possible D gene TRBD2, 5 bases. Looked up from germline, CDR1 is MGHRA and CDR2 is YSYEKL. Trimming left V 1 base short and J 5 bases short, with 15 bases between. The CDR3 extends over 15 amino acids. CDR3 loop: CASSQAPLAGDEQYF. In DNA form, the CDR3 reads TGCGCCAGCAGCCAAGCACCGCTGGCGGGCGACGAGCAGTACTTC.

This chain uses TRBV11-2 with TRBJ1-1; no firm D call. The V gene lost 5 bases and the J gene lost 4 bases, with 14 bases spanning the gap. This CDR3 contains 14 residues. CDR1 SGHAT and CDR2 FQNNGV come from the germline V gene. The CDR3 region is CASSPKTPGTEAFF. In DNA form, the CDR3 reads TGTGCCAGCAGCCCAAAGACCCCGGGCACTGAAGCTTTCTTT.

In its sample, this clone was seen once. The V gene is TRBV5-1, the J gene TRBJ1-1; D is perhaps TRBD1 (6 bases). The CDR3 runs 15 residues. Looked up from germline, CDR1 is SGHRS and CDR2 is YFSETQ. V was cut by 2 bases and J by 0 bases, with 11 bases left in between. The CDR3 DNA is TGCGCCAGCAGCTTAATGACAGGTATGAACACTGAAGCTTTCTTT. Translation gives CASSLMTGMNTEAFF.

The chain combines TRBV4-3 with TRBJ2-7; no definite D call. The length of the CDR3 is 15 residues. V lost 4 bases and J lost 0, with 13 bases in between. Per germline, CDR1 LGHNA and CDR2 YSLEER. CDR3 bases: TGCGCCAGCAGCCTGACACATCCTTACTCCTACGAGCAGTACTTC. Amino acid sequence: CASSLTHPYSYEQYF.

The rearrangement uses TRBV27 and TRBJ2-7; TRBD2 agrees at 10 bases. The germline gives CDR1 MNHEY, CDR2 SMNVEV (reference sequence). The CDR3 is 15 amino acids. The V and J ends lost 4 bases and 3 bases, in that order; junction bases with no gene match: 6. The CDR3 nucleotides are TGTGCCAGCAGTTCAGAAGCGGGAGGGTACTACGAGCAGTACTTC. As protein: CASSSEAGGYYEQYF.

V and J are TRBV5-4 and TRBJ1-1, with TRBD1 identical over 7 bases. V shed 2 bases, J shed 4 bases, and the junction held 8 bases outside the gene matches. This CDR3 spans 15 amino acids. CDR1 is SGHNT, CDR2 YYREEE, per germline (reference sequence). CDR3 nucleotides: TGTGCCAGCAGCTTCGACAGGGCAAGTTTCACTGAAGCTTTCTTT. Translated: CASSFDRASFTEAFF.

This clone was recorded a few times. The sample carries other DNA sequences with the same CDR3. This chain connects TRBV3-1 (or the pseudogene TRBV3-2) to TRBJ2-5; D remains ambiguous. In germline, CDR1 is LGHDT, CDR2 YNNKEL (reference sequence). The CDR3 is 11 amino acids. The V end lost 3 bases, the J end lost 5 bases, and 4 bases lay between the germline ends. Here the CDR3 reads CASSQGETQYF. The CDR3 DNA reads TGTGCCAGCAGCCAGGGGGAGACCCAGTACTTC.

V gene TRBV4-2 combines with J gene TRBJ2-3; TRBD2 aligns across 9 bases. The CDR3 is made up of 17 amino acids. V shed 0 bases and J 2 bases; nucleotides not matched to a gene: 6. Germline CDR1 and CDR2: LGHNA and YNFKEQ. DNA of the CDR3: TGTGCCAGCAGCCAAGATTGGAGCGGGGGGACCACAGATACGCAGTATTTT. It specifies CASSQDWSGGTTDTQYF.

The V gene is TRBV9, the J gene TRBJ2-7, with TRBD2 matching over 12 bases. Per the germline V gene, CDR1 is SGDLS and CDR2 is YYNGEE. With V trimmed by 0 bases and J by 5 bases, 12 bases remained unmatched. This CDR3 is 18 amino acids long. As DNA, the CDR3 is TGTGCCAGCAGCGTAGGACGGCGGACTAGCGGGATTCGCGACGAGCAGTACTTC. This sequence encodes CASSVGRRTSGIRDEQYF.